Only a few counts were recorded for the clone carrying this TCR beta chain. Its target is not known. This sample was taken from a study of identical twins. Findings and limits, study-wide: Not following the same donors, the study drew its conclusions from cross-sectional statistical analysis. Reduced insertions were recorded for abundant cord blood beta clonotypes, with no such pattern in memory repertoires.

A universal primer site was created by template switching, with the cDNA bearing unique molecular identifiers. TCRdb fed the 5' RACE reads into MiXCR, producing one record per CDR3 protein. The data show 500,000 to 550,000 distinct CDR3 sequences, around 22% seen once. This CDR3 has 15 amino acids. The germline V gene encodes CDR1 SGHTS and CDR2 YDEGEE. Trimming took 3 bases from V and 1 from J, leaving 11 bases between them. These data were also reused for a study on yellow fever vaccine responses in identical twins.

This chain links TRBV5-8 with TRBJ2-1; no firm D call. The receptor's source is a woman aged 18 to 35 in good health. Material: CD4+ T cells sorted from blood. The chain's CDR3 is CASSSQGRSYNEQFF. The CDR3 coding sequence is TGTGCCAGCAGCTCCCAAGGGCGGTCCTACAATGAGCAGTTCTTC.